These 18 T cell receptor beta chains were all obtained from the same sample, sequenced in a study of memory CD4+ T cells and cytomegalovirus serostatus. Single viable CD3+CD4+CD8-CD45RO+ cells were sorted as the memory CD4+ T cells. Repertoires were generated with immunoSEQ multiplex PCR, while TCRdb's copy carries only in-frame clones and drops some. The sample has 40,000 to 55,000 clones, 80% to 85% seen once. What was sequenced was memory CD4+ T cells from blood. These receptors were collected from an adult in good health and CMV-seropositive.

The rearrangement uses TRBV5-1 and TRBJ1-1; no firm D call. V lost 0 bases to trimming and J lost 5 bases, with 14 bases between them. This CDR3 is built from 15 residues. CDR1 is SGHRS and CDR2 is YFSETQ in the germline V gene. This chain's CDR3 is CASSLEGNTGTEAFF. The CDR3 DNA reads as TGCGCCAGCAGCTTGGAAGGGAACACGGGGACTGAAGCTTTCTTT.

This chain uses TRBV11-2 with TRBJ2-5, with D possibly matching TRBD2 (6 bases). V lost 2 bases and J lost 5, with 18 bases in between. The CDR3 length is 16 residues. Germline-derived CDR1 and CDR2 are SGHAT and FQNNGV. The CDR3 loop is CASSLTRGGRSETQYF. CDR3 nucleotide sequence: TGTGCCAGCAGCTTAACCCGTGGAGGGAGAAGCGAGACCCAGTACTTC.

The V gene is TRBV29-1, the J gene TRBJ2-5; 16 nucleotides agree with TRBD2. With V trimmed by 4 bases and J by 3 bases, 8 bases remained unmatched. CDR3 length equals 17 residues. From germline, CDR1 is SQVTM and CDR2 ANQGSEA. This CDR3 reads CSVGGTSGRALEETQYF. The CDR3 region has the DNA TGCAGCGTTGGGGGGACTAGCGGGAGGGCGTTAGAAGAGACCCAGTACTTC.

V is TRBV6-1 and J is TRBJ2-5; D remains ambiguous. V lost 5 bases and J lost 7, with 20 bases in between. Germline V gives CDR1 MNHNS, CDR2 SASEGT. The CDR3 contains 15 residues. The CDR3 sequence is CASSPDRWPGVTQYF. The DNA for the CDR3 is TGTGCCAGCAGTCCCGATAGATGGCCTGGGGTGACCCAGTACTTC.

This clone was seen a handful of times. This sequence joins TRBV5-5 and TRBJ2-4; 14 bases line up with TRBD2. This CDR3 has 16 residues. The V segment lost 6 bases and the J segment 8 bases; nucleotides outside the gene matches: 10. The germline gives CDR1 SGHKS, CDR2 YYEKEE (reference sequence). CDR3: CASKPGLAGDFDIQYF. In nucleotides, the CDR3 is TGTGCCAGCAAGCCGGGACTAGCGGGAGATTTCGACATTCAGTACTTC.

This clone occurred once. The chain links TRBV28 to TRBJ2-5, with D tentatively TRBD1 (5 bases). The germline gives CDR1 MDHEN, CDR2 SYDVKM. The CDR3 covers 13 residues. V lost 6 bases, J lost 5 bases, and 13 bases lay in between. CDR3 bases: TGTGCCAGCAGCCAAGGACATGGGGAGACCCAGTACTTC. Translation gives CASSQGHGETQYF.

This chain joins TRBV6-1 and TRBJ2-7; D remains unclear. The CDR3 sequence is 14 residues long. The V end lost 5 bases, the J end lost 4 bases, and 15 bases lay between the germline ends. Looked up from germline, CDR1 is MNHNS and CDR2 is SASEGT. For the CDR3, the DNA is TGTGCCAGCAGTTTAGGCGTCAACTGGTACGAGCAGTACTTC. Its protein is CASSLGVNWYEQYF.

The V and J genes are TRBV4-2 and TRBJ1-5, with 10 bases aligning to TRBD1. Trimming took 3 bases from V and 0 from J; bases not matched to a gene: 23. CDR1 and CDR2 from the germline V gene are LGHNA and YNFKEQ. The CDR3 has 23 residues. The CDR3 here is CASSQGQGFAGGRDCDSNQPQHF. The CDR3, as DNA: TGTGCCAGCAGCCAGGGACAGGGGTTTGCTGGAGGTCGAGACTGTGATAGCAATCAGCCCCAGCATTTT.

CDR3 amino acids: CASGRVAGTDTQYF. The DNA for the CDR3 is TGTGCCAGCGGGCGGGTAGCGGGCACAGATACGCAGTATTTT. The chain couples TRBV2 to TRBJ2-3, with D possibly matching TRBD2 (6 bases). CDR1 and CDR2 from the germline V gene are SNHLY and FYNNEI. The V end lost 8 bases, the J end lost 1 base, and 13 bases lay between the germline ends. CDR3 size: 14 residues.

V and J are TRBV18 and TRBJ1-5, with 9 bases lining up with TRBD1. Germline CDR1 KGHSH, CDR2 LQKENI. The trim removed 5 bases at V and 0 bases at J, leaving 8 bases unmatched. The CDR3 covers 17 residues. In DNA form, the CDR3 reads TGTGCCAGCTCAACAGGGACAGGGAGTTATAGCAATCAGCCCCAGCATTTT. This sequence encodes CASSTGTGSYSNQPQHF.

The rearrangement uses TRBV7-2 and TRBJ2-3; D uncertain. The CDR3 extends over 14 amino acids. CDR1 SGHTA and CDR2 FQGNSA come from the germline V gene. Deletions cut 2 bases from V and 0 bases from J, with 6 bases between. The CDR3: CASSLRPSTDTQYF. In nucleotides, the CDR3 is TGTGCCAGCAGCTTACGCCCTAGCACAGATACGCAGTATTTT.

The CDR3 coding sequence is TGTGCCAGCAGTTCGGTTAGCGGGAAGTCCTACAATGAGCAGTTCTTC. It encodes CASSSVSGKSYNEQFF. The J gene is TRBJ2-1, the V gene TRBV6-5; 8 positions match TRBD2. This CDR3 region has 16 residues. Germline lookup yields CDR1 MNHEY and CDR2 SVGAGI. The junction had 6 bases not matched to a gene; V was cut back by 4 bases and J by 1 base.

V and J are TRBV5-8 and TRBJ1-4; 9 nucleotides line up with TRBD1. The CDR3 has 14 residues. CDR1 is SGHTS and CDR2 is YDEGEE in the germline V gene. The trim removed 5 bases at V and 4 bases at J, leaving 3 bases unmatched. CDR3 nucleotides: TGTGCCAGCAGGCCGGGACAGGGTAATGAAAAACTGTTTTTT. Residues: CASRPGQGNEKLFF.

The CDR3 DNA sequence: TGTGCCAGCAGCGTGGACAGGGGAAAAGCTCAGCCCCAGCATTTT. It yields the protein CASSVDRGKAQPQHF. This chain joins TRBV5-4 and TRBJ1-5; 9 positions match TRBD1. V was clipped by 4 bases and J by 6 bases; unmatched bases: 8. Germline V CDR1 and CDR2: SGHNT, YYREEE (reference sequence). There are 15 residues in the CDR3.

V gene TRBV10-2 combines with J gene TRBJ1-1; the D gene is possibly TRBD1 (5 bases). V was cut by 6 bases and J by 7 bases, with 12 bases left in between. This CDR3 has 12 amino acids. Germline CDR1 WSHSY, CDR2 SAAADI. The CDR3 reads CASSGRQSEAFF. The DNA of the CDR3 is TGCGCCAGCAGCGGGAGACAGAGTGAAGCTTTCTTT.

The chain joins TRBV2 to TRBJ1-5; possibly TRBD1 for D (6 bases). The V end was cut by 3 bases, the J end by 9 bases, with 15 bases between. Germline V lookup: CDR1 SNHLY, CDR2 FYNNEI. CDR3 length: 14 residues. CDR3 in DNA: TGTGCCAGCAGTGAGCGGACAGCGAGTCCGCCCCAGCATTTT. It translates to CASSERTASPPQHF.

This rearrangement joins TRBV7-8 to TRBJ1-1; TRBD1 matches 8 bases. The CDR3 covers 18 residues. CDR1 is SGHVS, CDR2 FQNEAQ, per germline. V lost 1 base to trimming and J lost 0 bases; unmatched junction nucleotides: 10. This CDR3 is CASSLVGTGPIMNTEAFF. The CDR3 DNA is TGTGCCAGCAGCTTAGTGGGGACAGGCCCAATCATGAACACTGAAGCTTTCTTT.

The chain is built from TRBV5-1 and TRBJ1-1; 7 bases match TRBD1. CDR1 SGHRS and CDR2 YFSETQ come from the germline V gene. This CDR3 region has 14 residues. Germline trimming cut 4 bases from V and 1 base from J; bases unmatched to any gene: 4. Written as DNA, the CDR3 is TGCGCCAGCAGCGACTACAGGGGGAACACTGAAGCTTTCTTT. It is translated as CASSDYRGNTEAFF.